This T cell receptor beta chain is drawn from a study of T cell responses to AZD1222 COVID-19 vaccine (dated by TCRdb to 2020 to 2022). For context, the study as a whole: Because spike-specific TCR depth and breadth did not differ between the two schedules, AZD1222 recipients who got a second dose at roughly 4 weeks were pooled with those who got a second dose at roughly 12 weeks. TCR sequencing was performed for 230 to 250 trial participants, of whom about 200 were given two doses of AZD1222 and approximately 25 were given two doses of MenACWY control vaccine. Trial participants were enrolled by age into 18-55, 56-69 and 70-plus year subgroups, with around 150, 28 and 57 TCR-sequenced participants respectively. What the work shows at the level of the full study, not this receptor alone: In the small 56-69-year group, the increase in depth fell short of significance, most likely because of low power. Conclusions about previously exposed vaccinees are limited, since just five or six AZD1222 recipients were seropositive for SARS-CoV-2 at baseline. Most participants were white British and females outnumbered males, and the authors suggested that clonal diversity may have been underestimated. The vaccine-associated CD4 TCRs covered the entire spike protein, and the dominant responses fell in regions 160-218 and 743-854. Epitopes outside the regions mutated in the B.1.351 and B.1.1.7 variants were reportedly recognized by nearly half of the unique spike-specific TCRs. After two AZD1222 doses, both the breadth and the depth of spike-specific TCRs were significantly higher than at day 0 and than in MenACWY recipients. No day 14 peak-response samples were available, so repertoires were characterized only after the peak T cell response.

The intended sense of this specimen's time point label: baseline before first vaccination. Vaccinee samples were obtained from the UK trials COV001 and COV002, which included a single-blind randomized controlled phase 2/3 trial of AZD1222 (ChAdOx1 nCoV-19) in healthy adults. For TCRbeta chain sequencing, PBMC samples were collected from trial participants at day 0 and at day 28 after the second dose. On this clone: Its antigen is still unknown. Nothing much larger sits one base from this clone, and base qualities are not available.

The CDR3 measures 16 amino acids from cysteine to phenylalanine. Kept here is only the CDR3 DNA, which spans 48 bases and is read in frame from base 1. As encoded in the germline V gene (reference sequence), CDR1 is SEHNR while CDR2 is FQNEAQ. V is shortened by 5 bases, J by 3 bases, and the region joining them spans 19 bases. The CDR3 regions of human TCRbeta chains were analyzed by immunosequencing. On the authors' methods: TCRs in the repertoires were compared against a reference library of SARS-CoV-2-specific TCRs that had been generated with the MIRA antigen-specificity platform. Breadth meant the fraction of unique TCRs that were SARS-CoV-2-associated, whereas depth meant the fraction of total T cells that were SARS-CoV-2-associated. Using the MIRA data, each spike-specific TCR was assigned both to the spike region to which the TCR was reactive and to a CD4 or CD8 class. Log10-transformed breadth and depth values were compared by one-way ANOVA with Sidak's multiple comparisons tests. The table was pulled from immuneACCESS by TCRdb, which kept in-frame rearrangements only. Such tables lose some clones; where checked, under half of the loss comes from unresolved V genes, and the rest has no known cause. Clone size and V and J calls were adopted from that table, with D and trimming inferred from the DNA. The sample table lists 150,000 or so clones, under 95% of them with a count of one. Approximately 1.4% of the sample goes to the ten largest clones.

The source of this sequence is an adult in good health. The chain is assembled from TRBV7-9 and TRBJ1-1; 5 matching bases give a weak D call of TRBD1. Sequencing was performed on peripheral blood, taken on day 0 of AZD1222 vaccination. The DNA sequence is as follows: TGTGCCAGCAGCCTCGGGAGGCAGGGAGAGGACACTGAAGCTTTCTTT. The resulting protein is CASSLGRQGEDTEAFF.